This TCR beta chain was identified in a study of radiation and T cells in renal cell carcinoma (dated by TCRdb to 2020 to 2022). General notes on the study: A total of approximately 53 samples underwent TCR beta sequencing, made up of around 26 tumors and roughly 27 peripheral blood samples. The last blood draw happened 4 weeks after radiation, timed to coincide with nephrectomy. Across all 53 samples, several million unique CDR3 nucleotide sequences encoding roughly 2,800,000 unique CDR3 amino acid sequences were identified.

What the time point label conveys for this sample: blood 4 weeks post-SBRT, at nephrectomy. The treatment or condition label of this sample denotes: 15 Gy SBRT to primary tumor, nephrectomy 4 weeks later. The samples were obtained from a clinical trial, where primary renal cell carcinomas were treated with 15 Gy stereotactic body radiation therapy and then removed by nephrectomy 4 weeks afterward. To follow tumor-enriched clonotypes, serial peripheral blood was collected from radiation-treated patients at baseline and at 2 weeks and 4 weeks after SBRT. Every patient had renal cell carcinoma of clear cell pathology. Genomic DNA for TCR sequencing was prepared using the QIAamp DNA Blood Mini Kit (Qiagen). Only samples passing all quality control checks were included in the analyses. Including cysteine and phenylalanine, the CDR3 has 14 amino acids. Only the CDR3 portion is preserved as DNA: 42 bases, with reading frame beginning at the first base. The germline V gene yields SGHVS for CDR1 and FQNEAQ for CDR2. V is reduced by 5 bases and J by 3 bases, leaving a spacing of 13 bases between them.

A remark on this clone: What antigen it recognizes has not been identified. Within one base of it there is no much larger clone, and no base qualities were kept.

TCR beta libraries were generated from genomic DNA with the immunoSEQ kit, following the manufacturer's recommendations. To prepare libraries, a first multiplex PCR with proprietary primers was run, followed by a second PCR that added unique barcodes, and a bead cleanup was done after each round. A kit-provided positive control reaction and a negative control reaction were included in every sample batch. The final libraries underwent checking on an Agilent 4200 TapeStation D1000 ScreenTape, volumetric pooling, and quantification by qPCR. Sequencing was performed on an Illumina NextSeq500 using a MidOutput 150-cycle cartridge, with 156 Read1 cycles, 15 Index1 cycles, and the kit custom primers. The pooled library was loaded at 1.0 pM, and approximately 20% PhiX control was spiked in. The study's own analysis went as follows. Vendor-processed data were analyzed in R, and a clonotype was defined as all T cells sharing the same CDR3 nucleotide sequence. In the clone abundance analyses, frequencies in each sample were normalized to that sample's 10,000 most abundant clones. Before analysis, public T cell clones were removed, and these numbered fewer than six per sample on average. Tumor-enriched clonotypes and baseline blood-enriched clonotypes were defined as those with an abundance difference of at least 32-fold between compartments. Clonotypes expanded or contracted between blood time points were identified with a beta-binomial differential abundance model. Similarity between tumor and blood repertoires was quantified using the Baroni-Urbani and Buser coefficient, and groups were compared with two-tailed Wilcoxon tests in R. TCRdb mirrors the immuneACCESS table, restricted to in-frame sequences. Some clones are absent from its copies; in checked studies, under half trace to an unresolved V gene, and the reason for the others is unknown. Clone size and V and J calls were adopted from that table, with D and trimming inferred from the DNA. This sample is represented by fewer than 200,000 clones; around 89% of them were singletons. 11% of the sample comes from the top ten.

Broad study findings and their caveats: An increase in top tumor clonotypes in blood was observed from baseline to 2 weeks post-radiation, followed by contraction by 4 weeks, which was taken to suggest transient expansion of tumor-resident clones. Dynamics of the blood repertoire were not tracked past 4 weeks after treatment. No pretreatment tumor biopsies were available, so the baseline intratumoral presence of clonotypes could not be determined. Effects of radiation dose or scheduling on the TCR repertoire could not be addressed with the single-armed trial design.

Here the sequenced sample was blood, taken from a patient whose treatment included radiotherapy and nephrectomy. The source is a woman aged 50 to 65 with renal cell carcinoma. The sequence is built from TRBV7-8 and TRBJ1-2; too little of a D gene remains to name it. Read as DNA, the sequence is TGTGCCAGCAGCCTCCCTGGAAGGGACTATGGCTACACCTTC. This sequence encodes CASSLPGRDYGYTF.